What follows are 13 T cell receptor beta chains derived from one specimen sequenced in a study of T cell repertoires in cytomegalovirus infection. TCRdb passed the reads through MiXCR, listing each CDR3 protein once. Of more than 90,000 distinct CDR3 sequences listed, over 9% are singletons. No antigens are known for them. Sequenced: PBMCs, sequenced either directly or after in vitro stimulation (not recorded which). All receptors come from a human donor in good health (CMV status not recorded). Some clones in this sample may be carry-over from other donors' samples.

This clonotype turned up a few times. The chain is built from TRBV2 and TRBJ2-7; D not certain. CDR3 size: 13 residues. Germline V gene data show CDR1 as SNHLY and CDR2 as FYNNEI. Trimming cost V 1 base and J 7 bases, with 11 bases left between them. CDR3 sequence reads: CASSEEDQWEQYF. The DNA for the CDR3 is TGTGCCAGCAGTGAAGAGGACCAATGGGAGCAGTACTTC.

This clonotype was seen at least ten times. This chain connects TRBV7-2 to TRBJ2-7, with a tentative D call TRBD2 (5 bases). CDR3 length equals 15 residues. Germline assignment: CDR1 SGHTA and CDR2 FQGNSA. V shed 3 bases and J shed 4 bases, with 16 bases lying between them. The CDR3, as DNA: TGTGCCAGCAGCTTTGAAGCGGCCACTGGGTACGAGCAGTACGTC. This translates into CASSFEAATGYEQYV.

The sample holds many counts of this clonotype. The rearrangement links TRBV7-8 to TRBJ1-2, with a possible D match to TRBD1 (5 bases). The V and J ends lost 5 bases and 5 bases respectively, with 15 bases between them. In germline, CDR1 is SGHVS, CDR2 FQNEAQ. The CDR3 extends over 14 amino acids. The CDR3 is CASSPRVLAYGYTF. DNA for the CDR3: TGTGCCAGCAGCCCCAGGGTCCTGGCTTATGGCTACACCTTC.

This clonotype has ten or more counts. This sequence joins TRBV7-2 and TRBJ2-5, with 7 nucleotides matching TRBD2. CDR3 size: 14 residues. With 1 base clipped from V and 5 bases from J, the junction kept 4 bases outside the gene matches. Germline CDR1 and CDR2: SGHTA and FQGNSA. CDR3 sequence: CASSLGGGSETQYF. The CDR3 nucleotides are TGTGCCAGCAGCTTAGGGGGGGGTAGTGAGACCCAGTACTTC. Using reference TRBV7-2 and TRBJ2-5 for the parts outside the CDR3, the full variable domain is GAGVSQSPSNKVTEKGKDVELRCDPISGHTALYWYRQSLGQGLEFLIYFQGNSAPDKSGLPSDRFSAERTGGSVSTLTIQRTQQEDSAVYLCASSLGGGSETQYFGPGTRLLVL.

This clonotype has a count of ten or more. The chain uses TRBV5-8 and TRBJ2-1, with 9 bases matching TRBD2. The V gene end was trimmed by 4 bases and the J gene end by 8 bases; junction bases not matched to a gene: 7. CDR3 length: 14 amino acids. CDR1 SGHTS and CDR2 YDEGEE come from the germline V gene. CDR3: CASSRGGVLDEQFF. CDR3 in DNA: TGTGCCAGCAGCCGCGGGGGGGTCTTGGATGAGCAGTTCTTC.

V and J are TRBV30 and TRBJ1-1; 7 nucleotides agree with TRBD1. The V gene end was trimmed by 4 bases and the J gene end by 5 bases; junction bases not matched to a gene: 7. The CDR3 is made up of 13 amino acids. Germline V gene data show CDR1 as GTSNPN and CDR2 as SVGIG (reference sequence). The CDR3 protein is CAWTRQGGTEAFF. Written as DNA, the CDR3 is TGTGCCTGGACCAGACAGGGAGGGACTGAAGCTTTCTTT.

This clonotype turned up a few times. This chain connects TRBV11-2 to TRBJ2-7; D unclear. The CDR3 runs 13 residues. CDR1 is SGHAT, CDR2 FQNNGV, per germline. V was shortened by 6 bases and J by 6 bases, with 15 bases between the two germline ends. The CDR3 nucleotides read TGTGCCAGCAGTCCCGGGCCAAACCGCGAGCAGTACTTC. Its translation: CASSPGPNREQYF.

This clonotype was detected only a few times. The chain uses TRBV27 and TRBJ1-6, with D unclear. V was trimmed by 5 bases and J by 7 bases, leaving 15 bases between them. The CDR3 is 15 amino acids. The germline CDR1 and CDR2 sequences are MNHEY and SMNVEV (reference sequence). CDR3 nucleotide sequence: TGTGCCAGCAGTCCACTCACCCCTAAAAATTCACCCCTCCACTTT. The encoded protein is CASSPLTPKNSPLHF.

This clonotype was detected a few times. V gene TRBV18 combines with J gene TRBJ2-1; D gene ambiguous. The V and J ends lost 3 bases and 5 bases respectively, with 11 bases between them. Germline V gene data show CDR1 as KGHSH and CDR2 as LQKENI. The CDR3 has 14 amino acids. In DNA form, the CDR3 reads TGTGCCAGCTCACCCCCCGCGCCTGACAATGAGCAGTTCTTC. This encodes CASSPPAPDNEQFF.

This clonotype came up many times. The J gene is TRBJ2-3, the V gene TRBV20-1; D is unclear. This CDR3 comprises 15 residues. CDR1 and CDR2 (germline): DFQATT, SNEGSKA (reference sequence). Trimming cost V 3 bases and J 1 base, with 14 bases left between them. CDR3: CSASRSVIRTDTQYF. The CDR3 bases are TGCAGTGCTAGTAGAAGCGTGATTCGCACAGATACGCAGTATTTT.

This clonotype was recorded many times. This sequence joins TRBV7-8 and TRBJ1-1; D is unclear. The CDR3 runs to 17 residues. V was trimmed by 1 base and J by 1 base, leaving 16 bases between them. Germline V gene sequence: CDR1 SGHVS, CDR2 FQNEAQ. CDR3: CASSLGQRRRRNTEAFF. Here the CDR3 DNA reads TGTGCCAGCAGCTTAGGTCAACGGCGACGAAGGAACACTGAAGCTTTCTTT.

This clonotype came up many times. The CDR3 spells CASGLVSGGLLAEAFF. Here the CDR3 DNA reads TGTGCTAGTGGTTTGGTGTCAGGGGGCCTTTTAGCTGAAGCTTTCTTT. The chain combines TRBV12-5 with TRBJ1-1, with 8 bases aligning to TRBD1. The CDR3 is 16 amino acids. V shed 0 bases, J shed 6 bases, and the junction held 9 bases outside the gene matches. The germline V gene encodes CDR1 LGHNT and CDR2 FRNRAP.

The chain carries TRBV6-1 and TRBJ2-3; 11 positions match TRBD1. This CDR3 region has 16 residues. The germline V gene has CDR1 MNHNS and CDR2 SASEGT. The trim removed 7 bases at V and 4 bases at J, leaving 10 bases unmatched. Written as DNA, the CDR3 is TGTGCCAGCATCTACACGGACAGGGGGCGTCCAGATACGCAGTATTTT. Translating it yields CASIYTDRGRPDTQYF.